Reported below is one T cell receptor (beta chain). Its antigen is as yet unknown. This sample is part of a study of post-analysis software for immune sequencing data. Study-wide context: There were relapsing-remitting, secondary progressive and progressive-relapsing multiple sclerosis among the disease courses included.

Overall study findings and caveats: A few TRBV segments occurring more often in patients than controls included TRBV5-6, TRBV5-1 and TRBV20-1. By F measure, samples from a shared preparation batch strongly co-clustered.

The TCR beta cDNA libraries carried unique molecular identifiers. Once about 0.95 to 10 million T cells were used, some 500,000 cDNA molecules resulted. TCRdb re-derived calls from the PCR reads in MiXCR, one entry per CDR3 protein. The table includes 700,000 to 900,000 distinct CDR3 sequences, about 45% detected once. The CDR3 covers 16 residues. In germline, CDR1 is SGHTA, CDR2 FQGTGA. This chain joins TRBV7-3 and TRBJ2-1, with 14 bases lining up with TRBD2. With the DNA end fitting TRBJ2-7 better, the J assignment may be wrong. The sample was blood. This receptor was taken from a girl aged 5-17 years with multiple sclerosis. The CDR3 DNA is TGTGCCAGCAGCCCAGGGACTAGCGGGGGTTACAATGAGCAGTACTTC. Protein sequence: CASSPGTSGGYNEQYF.